These 5 T cell receptor beta chains came from one sample sequenced in a study of cytomegalovirus exposure and HLA in healthy donors. It was with 60 Vbeta and 13 Jbeta primers that the PCR ran. Generated by immunoSEQ multiplex PCR, the TCRdb table keeps only in-frame clones and is missing some. This sample has 100,000 to 150,000 clones, with about 80% found just once. The sample comprised PBMCs. The source of these receptors is a man aged 25 to 40 in good health and CMV-seronegative.

Only a few counts were recorded for this clone. The genes are TRBV27 and TRBJ2-7; 10 bases align to TRBD2. CDR3 length: 16 amino acids. After removal of 7 bases from V and 5 bases from J, the junction contained 14 bases not matched to a gene. CDR1 and CDR2 (germline): MNHEY, SMNVEV (reference sequence). The CDR3 loop reads CASKASGSPLVNEQYF. CDR3 bases: TGTGCCAGCAAGGCTAGCGGGAGCCCCTTGGTAAACGAGCAGTACTTC.

The chain recombines TRBV6-6 with TRBJ2-2; 9 nucleotides line up with TRBD2. In germline, CDR1 is MNHNY, CDR2 SVGAGI (reference sequence). Trimming removed 4 bases from V and 7 bases from J; junction bases left unmatched: 7. This CDR3 has 15 amino acids. The CDR3 is CASSLAGGPSGELFF. In nucleotides, the CDR3 is TGTGCCAGCAGTTTGGCGGGAGGGCCTAGCGGGGAGCTGTTTTTT.

CDR3 region: CASSPMGQGGSPLHF. In DNA, the CDR3 is TGTGCCAGCAGCCCAATGGGGCAGGGGGGTTCACCCCTCCACTTT. The V call is TRBV11-2, the J call TRBJ1-6, with 7 bases aligning to TRBD1. The CDR3 is 15 residues long. V trimming: 5 bases; J trimming: 9 bases; junction bases outside the gene matches: 10. CDR1 is SGHAT, CDR2 FQNNGV, per germline.

J is TRBJ1-1 and V is TRBV2; 7 bases align to TRBD1. The CDR3 extends over 15 amino acids. Per the germline V gene, CDR1 is SNHLY and CDR2 is FYNNEI. V was clipped by 11 bases and J by 0 bases; unmatched bases: 12. The CDR3 protein is CASEPRQGMNTEAFF. For the CDR3, the DNA is TGTGCCTCCGAACCGCGACAGGGCATGAACACTGAAGCTTTCTTT.

This clone has a handful of counts. The chain uses TRBV4-1 and TRBJ2-3, with TRBD1 matching 9 bases. Germline-derived CDR1 and CDR2 are MGHRA and YSYEKL. The V segment lost 5 bases and the J segment 6 bases; nucleotides outside the gene matches: 3. The CDR3 extends over 13 amino acids. CDR3 region: CASSEQGADTQYF. As DNA, the CDR3 is TGCGCCAGCAGCGAACAGGGGGCTGATACGCAGTATTTT.